In its sample, the clone carrying this T cell receptor beta chain was seen many times. Antigen unknown. This entry belongs to a study of T cell repertoires in cytomegalovirus infection. The study, taken as a whole, reports: HLA-C-restricted CMV-specific TCR beta clonotypes prevailed in the ex vivo response.

Via MiXCR, TCRdb re-called the reads, giving one row per CDR3 protein. The repertoire holds a few hundred thousand distinct CDR3 sequences, with around 15% as singletons. Sequencing was carried out using CD8+ T cells from PBMCs. This TCR came from a human donor in good health (CMV status not recorded). Some clones in this sample may be carry-over from other donors' samples.

The CDR3: CASSKGRFNTEAFF. The CDR3 nucleotides read TGTGCCAGCAGCAAAGGACGTTTCAACACTGAAGCTTTCTTT. The rearrangement links TRBV7-6 to TRBJ1-1; no firm D call. The V gene's germline CDR1 is SGHVS and CDR2 FNYEAQ. The V and J ends lost 5 bases and 2 bases respectively, with 12 bases between them. The CDR3 spans 14 residues.